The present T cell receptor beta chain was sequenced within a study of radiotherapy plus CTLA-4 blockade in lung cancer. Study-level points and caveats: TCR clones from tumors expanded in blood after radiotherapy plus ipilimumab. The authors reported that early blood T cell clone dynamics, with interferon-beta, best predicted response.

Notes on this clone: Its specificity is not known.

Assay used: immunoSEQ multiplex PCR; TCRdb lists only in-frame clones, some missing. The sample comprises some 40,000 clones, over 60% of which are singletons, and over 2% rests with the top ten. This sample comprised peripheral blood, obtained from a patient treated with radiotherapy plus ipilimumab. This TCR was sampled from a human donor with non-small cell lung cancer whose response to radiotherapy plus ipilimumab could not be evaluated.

In DNA, the CDR3 is TGCGCCAGCAGCGCAACAGGGTTGAGGTCCTACGAGCAGTACTTC. Translated, it gives CASSATGLRSYEQYF. The chain is built from TRBV5-1 and TRBJ2-7, with D perhaps matching TRBD1 (6 bases). Germline V CDR1 and CDR2: SGHRS, YFSETQ. V was clipped by 4 bases and J by 1 base, with 15 bases between them. The CDR3 loop spans 15 amino acids.